One sample yielded the 19 T cell receptor beta chains listed below, sequenced in a study of identical twins. TCRdb re-called the 5' RACE reads through MiXCR, storing one row per CDR3 protein. The top ten clones hold approximately 0.52% of a sample with about 480,000 distinct CDR3 sequences, approximately 15% of them seen once. Separately, the same data were catalogued under a study of yellow fever vaccine responses in identical twins.

The specimen was CD4+ T cells sorted from blood. The origin of the receptors is a young woman in good health.

The chain uses TRBV14 and TRBJ2-1; D unclear. The CDR3 is made up of 16 amino acids. Trimming took 0 bases from V and 3 from J, leaving 12 bases between them. Germline V gene sequence: CDR1 SGHDN, CDR2 FVKESK. The chain's CDR3 is CASSQDWIPGYNEQFF. The DNA of the CDR3 is TGTGCCAGCAGCCAAGACTGGATTCCTGGCTACAATGAGCAGTTCTTC.

In this sample, this clonotype turned up a few times. This sequence joins TRBV18 and TRBJ1-2; unclear D gene. CDR3 size: 13 residues. The ends were cut back, 3 bases at V and 8 bases at J, with 13 bases in the middle. CDR1 KGHSH and CDR2 LQKENI come from the germline V gene. The CDR3 spells CASSPMGSEGYTF. The DNA for the CDR3 is TGTGCCAGCTCACCTATGGGGTCAGAAGGCTACACCTTC. The variable domain in full, completed from reference TRBV18 and TRBJ1-2, reads NAGVMQNPRHLVRRRGQEARLRCSPMKGHSHVYWYRQLPEEGLKFMVYLQKENIIDESGMPKERFSAEFPKEGPSILRIQQVVRGDSAAYFCASSPMGSEGYTFGSGTRLTVV.

This clonotype was detected ten times or more. The gene calls are TRBV29-1 and TRBJ2-2; tentative D call: TRBD2 (6 bases). The CDR3 has 13 residues. CDR1 and CDR2 (germline): SQVTM, ANQGSEA. The V and J ends lost 4 bases and 6 bases respectively, with 12 bases between them. This chain's CDR3 is CSVGSGDAGELFF. The CDR3 bases are TGCAGCGTTGGTAGCGGTGACGCCGGGGAGCTGTTTTTT.

This clonotype was recorded a few times. The chain recombines TRBV7-2 with TRBJ2-7; unclear D gene. V was shortened by 1 base and J by 2 bases, with 9 bases between the two germline ends. Germline V gives CDR1 SGHTA, CDR2 FQGNSA. This CDR3 has 14 amino acids. CDR3 in amino acids: CASSLDHLAYEQYF. CDR3 DNA sequence: TGTGCCAGCAGCTTAGACCACTTAGCCTACGAGCAGTACTTC.

The CDR3, as DNA: TGCGCCAGCAGCTTGGAAACGGGGCGGAACCCGTACTTC. Its protein product is CASSLETGRNPYF. V gene TRBV5-1 combines with J gene TRBJ2-7; D possibly uses TRBD1 or TRBD2 (5 bases each). Germline V gives CDR1 SGHRS, CDR2 YFSETQ. This CDR3 comprises 13 residues. The ends were cut back, 0 bases at V and 12 bases at J, with 16 bases in the middle.

This clonotype was found many times. The chain couples TRBV29-1 to TRBJ2-2; 16 nucleotides match TRBD2. CDR1 is SQVTM and CDR2 is ANQGSEA in the germline V gene. J gave up 6 bases and V 6 bases, and 1 base lay outside the gene matches. The CDR3 is 14 amino acids. The DNA for the CDR3 is TGCAGCGTCGGGACTAGCGGGAGGGCCGGGGAGCTGTTTTTT. Protein product: CSVGTSGRAGELFF.

The table lists this clonotype with a few counts. The genes are TRBV4-3 and TRBJ1-3, with 10 bases lining up with TRBD1. Germline CDR1 and CDR2: LGHNA and YSLEER. The ends lost 2 bases at V and 4 bases at J; junction bases unmatched: 8. The CDR3 runs 17 residues. In DNA, the CDR3 is TGCGCCAGCAGCCAAACTGAGGGACAGGGGTACGGAAACACCATATATTTT. This translates into CASSQTEGQGYGNTIYF.

The V gene is TRBV4-2, the J gene TRBJ2-2, with 7 bases matching TRBD2. The CDR3 is 16 residues long. Germline loops: CDR1 LGHNA, CDR2 YNFKEQ. V shed 4 bases, J shed 5 bases, and the junction held 10 bases outside the gene matches. In nucleotides, the CDR3 is TGTGCCAGCAGCCCTCCTTCCGGGGGGAGGACCGGGGAGCTGTTTTTT. Its protein product is CASSPPSGGRTGELFF.

V and J are TRBV15 and TRBJ1-6; D gene ambiguous. CDR1 is LNHNV and CDR2 is YYDKDF in the germline V gene (reference sequence). CDR3 length: 16 amino acids. Trimming stripped 0 bases from V and 0 bases from J, with 6 bases between. The CDR3 bases are TGTGCCACCAGCAGAGATGACGGCTCCTATAATTCACCCCTCCACTTT. It specifies CATSRDDGSYNSPLHF.

The V gene is TRBV5-1, the J gene TRBJ2-7; D gene ambiguous. CDR1 is SGHRS and CDR2 is YFSETQ in the germline V gene. The CDR3 consists of 14 residues. V was trimmed by 2 bases and J by 1 base, leaving 10 bases between them. The CDR3 loop reads CASSLLDFSYEQYF. In DNA, the CDR3 is TGCGCCAGCAGCTTACTCGACTTTTCCTACGAGCAGTACTTC.

This clonotype came up a few times. The genes are TRBV29-1 and TRBJ2-7; possibly TRBD1 for D (5 bases). The CDR3 is made up of 12 amino acids. Germline V gives CDR1 SQVTM, CDR2 ANQGSEA. Trimming left V 4 bases short and J 5 bases short, with 12 bases between. The CDR3 protein is CSVVTKGNEQYF. The CDR3 DNA reads as TGCAGCGTTGTTACGAAGGGGAACGAGCAGTACTTC.

This clonotype was counted a few times. The chain is built from TRBV25-1 and TRBJ2-6; D is undetermined. V was cut by 6 bases and J by 5 bases, with 2 bases left in between. CDR3 length equals 11 residues. Per germline, CDR1 MGHDK and CDR2 SYGVNS. The CDR3 loop is CASSRANVLTF. The CDR3 DNA follows: TGTGCCAGCAGCAGGGCCAACGTCCTGACTTTC.

The table lists this clonotype with a few counts. V usage is TRBV12-3 or TRBV12-4 and J usage is TRBJ2-2; perhaps TRBD1 as D (5 bases). Trimming removed 7 bases from V and 3 bases from J, with 18 bases in between. The CDR3 spans 16 residues. The CDR3 sequence is CASNPRGHRDTGELFF. CDR3 sequence (DNA): TGTGCCAGCAACCCTAGGGGCCACCGGGACACCGGGGAGCTGTTTTTT.

The CDR3 loop is CASSLTRTGNTIYF. In DNA form, the CDR3 reads TGTGCCAGCAGCCTGACAAGAACTGGAAACACCATATATTTT. The genes are TRBV5-5 and TRBJ1-3; D is unclear. Germline CDR1 SGHKS, CDR2 YYEKEE (reference sequence). Trimming removed 4 bases from V and 2 bases from J, with 10 bases in between. The CDR3 runs 14 residues.

This clonotype was recorded a few times. The chain uses TRBV28 and TRBJ1-5; the match to TRBD1 covers 7 bases. Germline CDR1 is MDHEN and CDR2 is SYDVKM. The CDR3 runs to 14 residues. V shed 6 bases and J 7 bases; nucleotides not matched to a gene: 9. The CDR3 loop reads CASRGTGDNQPQHF. The CDR3 nucleotides read TGTGCCAGCAGGGGTACAGGGGATAACCAGCCCCAGCATTTT.

This clonotype has more than one count but fewer than ten. The V call is TRBV6-4, the J call TRBJ1-4; weak D call: TRBD1 (5 bases). The germline V and J ends were trimmed by 4 bases and 7 bases, with 16 bases remaining between them. Looked up from germline, CDR1 is MRHNA and CDR2 is SNTAGT. The CDR3 covers 15 residues. The CDR3 DNA is TGTGCCAGCAGTGTAACCGGGACTTCGGGTGAAAAACTGTTTTTT. Translated, it gives CASSVTGTSGEKLFF.

This clonotype was seen a few times. The J gene is TRBJ2-3, the V gene TRBV15; 9 nucleotides match TRBD2. Germline V gives CDR1 LNHNV, CDR2 YYDKDF (reference sequence). The CDR3 runs 16 residues. The V segment lost 1 base and the J segment 2 bases; nucleotides outside the gene matches: 4. The CDR3 DNA is TGTGCCACCAGCAGAGGCACTAGCGGGTTCACAGATACGCAGTATTTT. Protein: CATSRGTSGFTDTQYF.

The chain has TRBV20-1 and TRBJ2-5, with D tentatively TRBD2 (7 bases). The CDR3 runs 14 residues. V was cut by 4 bases and J by 4 bases, with 16 bases left in between. Germline V gene lookup returns CDR1 DFQATT and CDR2 SNEGSKA (reference sequence). The DNA of the CDR3 is TGCAGTGCTATCGTAGGGGGGGCTGGAGAGACCCAGTACTTC. Translation gives CSAIVGGAGETQYF.

The sample holds a few counts of this clonotype. This chain links TRBV2 with TRBJ1-5, with D hard to call. CDR1 and CDR2 (germline): SNHLY, FYNNEI. V was cut by 4 bases and J by 0 bases, with 4 bases left in between. The CDR3 consists of 13 residues. The DNA for the CDR3 is TGTGCCAGCAGTGGGGTTAGCAATCAGCCCCAGCATTTT. Encoded protein: CASSGVSNQPQHF.